Presented here are 3 T cell receptor beta chains from one specimen sequenced in a study of early stage breast cancer tumors. Clones were read by immunoSEQ multiplex PCR, and TCRdb kept only the in-frame ones, dropping some. The data contain over 45,000 clones, about 83% of them singletons. Sequenced: blood. Every receptor here comes from a person between 50 and 60 years old with breast cancer.

V is TRBV6-5 and J is TRBJ2-7, with D perhaps given as TRBD1 or TRBD2 (6 bases each). V lost 0 bases to trimming and J lost 4 bases, with 16 bases between them. Germline V gene lookup returns CDR1 MNHEY and CDR2 SVGAGI. The CDR3 contains 16 residues. The DNA of the CDR3 is TGTGCCAGCAGTTACTCGCGGGACAAGGGGAATTACGAGCAGTACTTC. Translation: CASSYSRDKGNYEQYF.

The chain employs TRBV5-6 and TRBJ2-3; no clear D. The CDR3 loop spans 16 amino acids. Trimming left V 1 base short and J 4 bases short, with 16 bases between. Germline CDR1 and CDR2: SGHDT and YYEEEE. CDR3 protein: CASSLTVWLVADTQYF. In nucleotides, the CDR3 is TGTGCCAGCAGCTTGACTGTTTGGCTAGTCGCAGATACGCAGTATTTT.

V gene TRBV28 combines with J gene TRBJ2-1; D unclear. V lost 4 bases and J lost 14, with 21 bases in between. This CDR3 has 14 residues. CDR1 and CDR2 from the germline V gene are MDHEN and SYDVKM. This CDR3 reads CASSSHDLGSNEFF. The CDR3 nucleotides read TGTGCCAGCAGTTCCCACGACTTAGGATCTAACGAGTTCTTC.